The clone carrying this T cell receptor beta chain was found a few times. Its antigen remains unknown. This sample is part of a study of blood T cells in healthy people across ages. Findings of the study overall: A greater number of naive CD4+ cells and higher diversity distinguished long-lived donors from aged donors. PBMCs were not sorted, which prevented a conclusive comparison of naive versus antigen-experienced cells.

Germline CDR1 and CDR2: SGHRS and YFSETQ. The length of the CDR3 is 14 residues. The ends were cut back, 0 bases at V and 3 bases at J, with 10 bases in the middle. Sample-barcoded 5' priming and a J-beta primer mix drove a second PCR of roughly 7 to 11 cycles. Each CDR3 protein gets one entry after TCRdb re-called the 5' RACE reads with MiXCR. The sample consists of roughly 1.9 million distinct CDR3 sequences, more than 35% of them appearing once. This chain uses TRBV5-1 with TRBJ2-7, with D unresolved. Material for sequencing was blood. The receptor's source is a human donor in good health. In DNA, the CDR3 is TGCGCCAGCAGCTTGGCCCCCCAATACTACGAGCAGTACTTC. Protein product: CASSLAPQYYEQYF.